These T cell receptor beta chains were read from a single sample in a study of blood T cells in healthy people across ages. TCRdb called the 5' RACE reads again in MiXCR, with one record for every CDR3 protein. The sample yields 1.5 million or so distinct CDR3 sequences, roughly two fifths seen once. The sample consisted of blood. All receptors come from a woman between 18 and 29 years old in good health. The CDR3 runs from the conserved cysteine through the conserved F or W. Each record gives: J gene, clone size, D gene, V gene, CDR3 protein, CDR3 DNA. A D gene is named only where the DNA matches it firmly. Clone size is not always given. Where it is, it says once, few, many or a class for expanded clones.

j_call: TRBJ1-4
clone_size: .
d_call: .
v_call: TRBV9
cdr3_aa: CASSVGSIPNEKLFF
cdr3_nt: TGTGCCAGCAGCGTAGGATCTATTCCTAATGAAAAACTGTTTTTT

j_call: TRBJ2-1
clone_size: .
d_call: TRBD1
v_call: TRBV27
cdr3_aa: CASSTQGAYNEQFF
cdr3_nt: TGTGCCAGCAGTACACAGGGGGCCTACAATGAGCAGTTCTTC

j_call: TRBJ1-2
clone_size: .
d_call: .
v_call: TRBV7-8
cdr3_aa: CASSRRPIRNYGYTF
cdr3_nt: TGTGCCAGCAGTCGCCGGCCTATCCGGAACTATGGCTACACCTTC

j_call: TRBJ2-5
clone_size: .
d_call: .
v_call: TRBV28
cdr3_aa: CASSPQQGGQTQYF
cdr3_nt: TGTGCCAGCAGTCCTCAGCAGGGCGGGCAGACCCAGTACTTC

j_call: TRBJ1-2
clone_size: .
d_call: .
v_call: TRBV20-1
cdr3_aa: CSGEPNYGYTF
cdr3_nt: TGCAGTGGAGAACCCAACTATGGCTACACCTTC

j_call: TRBJ2-1
clone_size: .
d_call: TRBD1
v_call: TRBV27
cdr3_aa: CASRQGSYNEQFF
cdr3_nt: TGTGCCAGCAGACAGGGGTCCTACAATGAGCAGTTCTTC

j_call: TRBJ2-5
clone_size: .
d_call: .
v_call: TRBV12-3/TRBV12-4
cdr3_aa: CASRGNLGETQYF
cdr3_nt: TGTGCCAGCAGAGGAAACCTGGGGGAGACCCAGTACTTC

j_call: TRBJ1-5
clone_size: .
d_call: .
v_call: TRBV25-1
cdr3_aa: CASGLGDQPQHF
cdr3_nt: TGTGCCAGCGGCCTTGGGGATCAGCCCCAGCATTTT

j_call: TRBJ2-7
clone_size: few
d_call: .
v_call: TRBV25-1
cdr3_aa: CASSEKDGGSYNEQYF
cdr3_nt: TGTGCCAGCAGTGAAAAGGACGGGGGCTCCTACAATGAGCAGTACTTC

j_call: TRBJ2-7
clone_size: .
d_call: TRBD1
v_call: TRBV28
cdr3_aa: CASQDRVAYEQYF
cdr3_nt: TGTGCCAGCCAGGACAGGGTGGCCTACGAGCAGTACTTC

j_call: TRBJ2-2
clone_size: .
d_call: TRBD2
v_call: TRBV4-1
cdr3_aa: CASSQGTSVVGELFF
cdr3_nt: TGCGCCAGCAGCCAGGGGACTAGCGTCGTCGGGGAGCTGTTTTTT

j_call: TRBJ2-7
clone_size: .
d_call: .
v_call: TRBV4-1
cdr3_aa: CASSQDRQGWGHEQYF
cdr3_nt: TGCGCCAGCAGCCAAGATCGGCAGGGTTGGGGCCACGAGCAGTACTTC

j_call: TRBJ2-7
clone_size: few
d_call: .
v_call: TRBV4-3
cdr3_aa: CASSLLPRAGRYEQYF
cdr3_nt: TGCGCCAGCAGCCTTCTACCTCGGGCGGGACGCTACGAGCAGTACTTC

j_call: TRBJ1-5
clone_size: .
d_call: .
v_call: TRBV7-9
cdr3_aa: CTSSRVDQPQHF
cdr3_nt: TGTACCAGCAGCCGCGTTGATCAGCCCCAGCATTTT

j_call: TRBJ2-1
clone_size: .
d_call: TRBD2
v_call: TRBV2
cdr3_aa: CASRAPGLVLNEQFF
cdr3_nt: TGTGCCAGCCGTGCCCCCGGACTAGTTTTGAATGAGCAGTTCTTC

j_call: TRBJ2-1
clone_size: .
d_call: TRBD2
v_call: TRBV28
cdr3_aa: CASRYLPGLAGKGEQFF
cdr3_nt: TGTGCCAGCAGGTACCTTCCCGGACTAGCGGGGAAAGGTGAGCAGTTCTTC

j_call: TRBJ1-1
clone_size: .
d_call: .
v_call: TRBV13
cdr3_aa: CASSHYGRSNTEAFF
cdr3_nt: TGTGCCAGCAGCCACTACGGGAGATCGAACACTGAAGCTTTCTTT

j_call: TRBJ1-5
clone_size: .
d_call: .
v_call: TRBV28
cdr3_aa: CASSLGEVYSNQPQHF
cdr3_nt: TGTGCCAGCAGTTTGGGGGAGGTTTATAGCAATCAGCCCCAGCATTTT

j_call: TRBJ2-1
clone_size: .
d_call: TRBD2
v_call: TRBV7-9
cdr3_aa: CASSSRGAGGVINEQFF
cdr3_nt: TGTGCCAGCAGCTCTCGGGGAGCGGGAGGGGTCATAAATGAGCAGTTCTTC

j_call: TRBJ2-7
clone_size: .
d_call: TRBD1
v_call: TRBV6-2/TRBV6-3
cdr3_aa: CASNPGTGNYEQYF
cdr3_nt: TGTGCCAGCAACCCCGGGACAGGGAATTACGAGCAGTACTTC

j_call: TRBJ1-2
clone_size: few
d_call: TRBD1
v_call: TRBV10-3
cdr3_aa: CAISESPGGIYGYTF
cdr3_nt: TGTGCCATCAGTGAGAGCCCAGGGGGCATCTATGGCTACACCTTC